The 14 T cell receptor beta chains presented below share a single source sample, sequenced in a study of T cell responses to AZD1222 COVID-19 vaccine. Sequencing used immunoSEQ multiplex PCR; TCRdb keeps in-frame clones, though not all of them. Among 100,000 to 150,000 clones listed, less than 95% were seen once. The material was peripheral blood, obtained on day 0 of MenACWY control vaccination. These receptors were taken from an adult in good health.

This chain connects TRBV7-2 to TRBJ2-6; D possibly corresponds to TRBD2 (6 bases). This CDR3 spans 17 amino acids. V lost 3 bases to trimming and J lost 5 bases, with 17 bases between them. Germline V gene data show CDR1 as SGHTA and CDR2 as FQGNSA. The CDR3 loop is CASSLPRGILRANVLTF. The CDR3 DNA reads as TGTGCCAGCAGCTTGCCCCGGGGGATCTTACGGGCCAACGTCCTGACTTTC.

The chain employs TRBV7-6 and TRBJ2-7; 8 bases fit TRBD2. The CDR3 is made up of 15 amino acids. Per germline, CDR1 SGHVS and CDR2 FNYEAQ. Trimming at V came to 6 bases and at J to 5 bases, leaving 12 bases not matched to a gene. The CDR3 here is CASRLSGSEFHEQYF. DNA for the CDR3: TGTGCCAGCAGACTGAGCGGGAGTGAGTTTCACGAGCAGTACTTC.

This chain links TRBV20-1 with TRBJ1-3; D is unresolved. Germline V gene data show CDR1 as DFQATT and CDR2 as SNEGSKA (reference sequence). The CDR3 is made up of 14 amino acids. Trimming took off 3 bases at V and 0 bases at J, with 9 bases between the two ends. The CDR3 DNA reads TGCAGTGCTAGTAGAGGCCACTCTGGAAACACCATATATTTT. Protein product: CSASRGHSGNTIYF.

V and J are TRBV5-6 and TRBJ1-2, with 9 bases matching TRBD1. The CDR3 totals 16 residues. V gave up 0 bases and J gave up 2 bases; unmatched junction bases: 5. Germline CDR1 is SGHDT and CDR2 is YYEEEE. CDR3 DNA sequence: TGTGCCAGCAGCTTGGGGGACAGGGATATAAACTATGGCTACACCTTC. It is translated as CASSLGDRDINYGYTF.

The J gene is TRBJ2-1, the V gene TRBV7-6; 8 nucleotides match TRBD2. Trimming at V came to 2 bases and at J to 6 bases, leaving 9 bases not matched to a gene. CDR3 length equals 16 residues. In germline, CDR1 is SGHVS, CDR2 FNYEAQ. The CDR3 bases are TGTGCCAGCAGCTTATATAGTAGCGGGGCTCTCAATGAGCAGTTCTTC. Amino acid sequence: CASSLYSSGALNEQFF.

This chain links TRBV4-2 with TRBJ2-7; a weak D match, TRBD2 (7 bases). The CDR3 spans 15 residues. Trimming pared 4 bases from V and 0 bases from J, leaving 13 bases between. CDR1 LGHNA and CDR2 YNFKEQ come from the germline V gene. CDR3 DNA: TGTGCCAGCAGCCCGGGGGGCTCGAGCTCCTACGAGCAGTACTTC. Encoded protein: CASSPGGSSSYEQYF.

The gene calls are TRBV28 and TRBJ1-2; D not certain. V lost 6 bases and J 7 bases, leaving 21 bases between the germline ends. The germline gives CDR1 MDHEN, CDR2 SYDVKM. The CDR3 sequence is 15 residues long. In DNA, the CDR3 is TGTGCCAGCAGGAGTGCGGACGGGTTGGTGTCTGGCTACACCTTC. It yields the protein CASRSADGLVSGYTF.

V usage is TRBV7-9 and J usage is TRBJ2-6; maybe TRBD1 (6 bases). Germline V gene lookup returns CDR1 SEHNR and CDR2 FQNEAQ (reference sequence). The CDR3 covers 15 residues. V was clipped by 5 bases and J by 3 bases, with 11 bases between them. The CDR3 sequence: CASSLTGSGANVLTF. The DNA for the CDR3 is TGTGCCAGCAGCCTCACAGGGAGTGGGGCCAACGTCCTGACTTTC.

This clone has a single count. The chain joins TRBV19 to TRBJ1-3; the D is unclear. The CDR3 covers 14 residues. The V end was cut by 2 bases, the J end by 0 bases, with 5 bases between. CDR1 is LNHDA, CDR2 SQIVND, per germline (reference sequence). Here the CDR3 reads CASSILFSGNTIYF. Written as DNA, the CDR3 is TGTGCCAGTAGTATATTGTTCTCTGGAAACACCATATATTTT.

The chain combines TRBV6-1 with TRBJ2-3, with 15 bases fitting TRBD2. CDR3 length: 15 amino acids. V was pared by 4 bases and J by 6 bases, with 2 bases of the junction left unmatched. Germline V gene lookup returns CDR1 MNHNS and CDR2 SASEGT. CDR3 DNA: TGTGCCAGCAGTGGGACTAGCGGGGGGGTGGATACGCAGTATTTT. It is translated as CASSGTSGGVDTQYF.

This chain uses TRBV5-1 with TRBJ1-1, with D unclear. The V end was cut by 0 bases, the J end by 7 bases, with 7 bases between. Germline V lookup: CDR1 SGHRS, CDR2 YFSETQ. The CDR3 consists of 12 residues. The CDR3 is CASSLGGNEAFF. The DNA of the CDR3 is TGCGCCAGCAGCTTGGGAGGAAATGAAGCTTTCTTT.

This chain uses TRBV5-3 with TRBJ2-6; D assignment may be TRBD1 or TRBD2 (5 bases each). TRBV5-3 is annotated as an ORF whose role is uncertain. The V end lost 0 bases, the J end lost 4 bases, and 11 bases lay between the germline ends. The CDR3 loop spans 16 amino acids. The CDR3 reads CARSLVGTEGANVLTF. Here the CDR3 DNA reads TGTGCCAGAAGCTTGGTGGGGACGGAGGGGGCCAACGTCCTGACTTTC.

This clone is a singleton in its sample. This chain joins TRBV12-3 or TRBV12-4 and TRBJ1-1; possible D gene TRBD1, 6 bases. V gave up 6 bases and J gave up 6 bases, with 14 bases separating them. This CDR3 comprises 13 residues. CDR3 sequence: CASSPGGHAEAFF. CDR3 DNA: TGTGCCAGCAGCCCCGGGGGGCACGCTGAAGCTTTCTTT.

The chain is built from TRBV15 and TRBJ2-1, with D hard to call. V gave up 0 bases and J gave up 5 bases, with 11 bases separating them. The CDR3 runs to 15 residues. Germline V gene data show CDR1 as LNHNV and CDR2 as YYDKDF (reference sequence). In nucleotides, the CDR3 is TGTGCCACCAGCAGAGATGGCCGTAGGGACAATGAGCAGTTCTTC. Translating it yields CATSRDGRRDNEQFF.